One sample yielded the 21 T cell receptor beta chains listed below, sequenced in a study of CD8+CD57+ T cells in acquired aplastic anemia. For CDR3 and TCR beta VDJ profiling, genomic DNA was the template used. TCRdb itself ran the reads through MiXCR, one entry per CDR3 protein. In the table there are tens of thousands of distinct CDR3 sequences, 63% of which are singletons. Patients sequenced had flow cytometry evidence of CD8+CD57+ cell expansion. The sample comprised sorted CD4+, CD8+, or CD8+CD57+ T cells (not recorded which) from PBMCs. The receptors derive from a human donor with aplastic anemia.

The rearrangement links TRBV29-1 to TRBJ2-3; 15 bases are a match to TRBD2. CDR1 is SQVTM and CDR2 is ANQGSEA in the germline V gene. Trimming took 5 bases from V and 3 from J; bases not matched to a gene: 6. The CDR3 loop spans 16 amino acids. CDR3 amino acids: CSVNGLAGGQTDTQYF. The CDR3 bases are TGCAGCGTTAACGGACTAGCGGGGGGGCAGACAGATACGCAGTATTTT.

The chain links TRBV29-1 to TRBJ2-1; 15 nucleotides line up with TRBD2. CDR3 length equals 13 residues. The J segment lost 9 bases and the V segment lost 6 bases, leaving 3 bases of the junction unmatched. Germline-derived CDR1 and CDR2 are SQVTM and ANQGSEA. Here the CDR3 DNA reads TGCAGCGTCGTGGGACTAGCGGGGGGTGAGCAGTTCTTC. This sequence encodes CSVVGLAGGEQFF.

A remark on this clonotype: A read error may produce the germline difference seen at one junction end. V is TRBV2 and J is TRBJ1-3, with unresolved D. The CDR3 is made up of 14 amino acids. The germline gives CDR1 SNHLY, CDR2 FYNNEI. CDR3 sequence reads: CTSSEVVSGNTIYF. In DNA, the CDR3 is TGTACCAGCAGTGAAGTCGTCTCTGGAAACACCATATATTTT. The full variable domain, its missing parts supplied by reference TRBV2 and TRBJ1-3, is EPEVTQTPSHQVTQMGQEVILRCVPISNHLYFYWYRQILGQKVEFLVSFYNNEISEKSEIFDDQFSVERPDGSNFTLKIRSTKLEDSAMYFCTSSEVVSGNTIYFGEGSWLTVV.

A remark on this clonotype: One base away lies a much larger clone, so this may be a sequencing read error. The chain uses TRBV19 and TRBJ2-4, with D unresolved. The CDR3 length is 14 residues. The germline V gene has CDR1 LNHDA and CDR2 SQIVND (reference sequence). DNA for the CDR3: TGTGCCAGTAGTATACGGCGAAGCAAAAACACTCAGTACTTC. Protein sequence: CASSIRRSKNTQYF.

The gene calls are TRBV2 and TRBJ2-3; 10 bases line up with TRBD2. This CDR3 has 15 amino acids. The junction had 5 bases not matched to a gene; V was cut back by 8 bases and J by 0 bases. The germline V gene encodes CDR1 SNHLY and CDR2 FYNNEI. Here the CDR3 DNA reads TGTGCCAGCGGCGGACTAGCGGCTAGCACAGATACGCAGTATTTT. This sequence encodes CASGGLAASTDTQYF.

This clonotype was counted many times. The genes are TRBV2 and TRBJ2-3, with TRBD2 matching over 8 bases. The CDR3 extends over 15 amino acids. In germline, CDR1 is SNHLY, CDR2 FYNNEI. The V gene end was trimmed by 8 bases and the J gene end by 4 bases; junction bases not matched to a gene: 11. CDR3: CASGSRVGGADTQYF. As DNA, the CDR3 is TGTGCCAGCGGGTCACGGGTCGGGGGGGCAGATACGCAGTATTTT.

Regarding this clonotype: A read error is possible here, since a much larger clone lies one base away. The chain has TRBV6-1 and TRBJ2-3, with a tentative D call TRBD2 (5 bases). This CDR3 contains 18 residues. Germline V gene sequence: CDR1 MNHNS, CDR2 SASEGT. Between the trimmed V and J ends, which lost 1 base and 2 bases, there was a span of 19 bases. Here the CDR3 DNA reads TGTGCCAGCAGTGAAGACCTAGCCTATGACATTCCCACAGATACGCAGTATTTT. Translated: CASSEDLAYDIPTDTQYF.

Ten or more counts support this clonotype. The chain employs TRBV25-1 and TRBJ2-7; D not resolved. This CDR3 region has 11 residues. The V and J ends lost 8 bases and 10 bases respectively, with 15 bases between them. Germline V CDR1 and CDR2: MGHDK, SYGVNS. CDR3 nucleotide sequence: TGTGCCAGCTCCTATGGGGTACTCCAGTACTTC. It is translated as CASSYGVLQYF.

The chain combines TRBV15 with TRBJ1-2, with TRBD1 matching 8 bases. V shed 6 bases and J 4 bases; nucleotides not matched to a gene: 7. This CDR3 has 14 residues. Germline assignment: CDR1 LNHNV and CDR2 YYDKDF (reference sequence). CDR3 protein: CATRAGGDPYGYTF. CDR3 nucleotides: TGTGCCACCAGGGCAGGGGGCGACCCCTATGGCTACACCTTC.

This clonotype has at least ten counts. The chain has TRBV30 and TRBJ1-2; 8 bases line up with TRBD1. This CDR3 comprises 12 residues. CDR1 and CDR2 (germline): GTSNPN, SVGIG (reference sequence). With 4 bases clipped from V and 8 bases from J, the junction kept 6 bases outside the gene matches. The CDR3: CAWKTGVWGYTF. CDR3 nucleotides: TGTGCCTGGAAGACAGGGGTGTGGGGCTACACCTTC.

This chain uses TRBV7-9 with TRBJ1-6; no clear D gene. Trimming took off 3 bases at V and 8 bases at J, with 11 bases between the two ends. CDR3 length equals 14 residues. The germline CDR1 and CDR2 sequences are SEHNR and FQNEAQ (reference sequence). The CDR3 coding sequence is TGTGCCAGCAGCTTTGGTGGCCCCGATTCACCCCTCCACTTT. Its translation is CASSFGGPDSPLHF.

There are many counts of this clonotype. The DNA for the CDR3 is TGTGCCAGCAGCGCCCGAGACGGGTGGCTGAACACTGAAGCTTTCTTT. It codes for CASSARDGWLNTEAFF. The chain employs TRBV9 and TRBJ1-1; no firm D call. There are 16 residues in the CDR3. Trimming removed 3 bases at V and 0 bases at J, with 15 bases between. Germline loops: CDR1 SGDLS, CDR2 YYNGEE.

The CDR3 nucleotides are TGTGCCATCAGGAGGACAAACAGCGAAAATTCACCCCTCCACTTT. The encoded protein is CAIRRTNSENSPLHF. This rearrangement joins TRBV10-3 to TRBJ1-6; TRBD1 might be the D (5 bases). Per germline, CDR1 ENHRY and CDR2 SYGVKD. The CDR3 runs to 15 residues. V was cut by 6 bases and J by 7 bases, with 16 bases left in between.

This clonotype came up a few times. This rearrangement joins TRBV10-3 to TRBJ1-2; D is perhaps TRBD1 (5 bases). This CDR3 has 15 residues. Trimming took off 4 bases at V and 3 bases at J, with 15 bases between the two ends. CDR1 and CDR2 from the germline V gene are ENHRY and SYGVKD. The DNA for the CDR3 is TGTGCCATCAGTGTCCGTGGGGGTGAAGACTATGGCTACACCTTC. Translated: CAISVRGGEDYGYTF.

At least ten counts were recorded for this clonotype. The chain links TRBV25-1 to TRBJ1-2, with D possibly being TRBD1 (6 bases). The CDR3 totals 12 residues. Trimming pared 8 bases from V and 5 bases from J, leaving 12 bases between. Germline V gene sequence: CDR1 MGHDK, CDR2 SYGVNS. The CDR3, as DNA: TGTGCCAGCGCGGAGGGGGGGTATGGCTACACCTTC. Encoded protein: CASAEGGYGYTF.

The chain recombines TRBV15 with TRBJ2-5; D call uncertain. Germline CDR1 reads LNHNV; CDR2 reads YYDKDF (reference sequence). The V and J ends lost 1 base and 4 bases respectively, with 7 bases between them. The CDR3 contains 13 residues. CDR3 sequence (DNA): TGTGCCACCAGCAGAGCCCTACTAGAGACCCAGTACTTC. This translates into CATSRALLETQYF. The whole variable domain, remainder taken from reference TRBV15 and TRBJ2-5, is DAMVIQNPRYQVTQFGKPVTLSCSQTLNHNVMYWYQQKSSQAPKLLFHYYDKDFNNEADTPDNFQSRRPNTSFCFLDIRSPGLGDTAMYLCATSRALLETQYFGPGTRLLVL.

This clonotype was recorded many times. The V gene is TRBV2, the J gene TRBJ1-1; D remains unclear. Looked up from germline, CDR1 is SNHLY and CDR2 is FYNNEI. CDR3 size: 14 residues. Between the trimmed V and J ends, which lost 6 bases and 4 bases, there was a span of 15 bases. CDR3 residues: CASRDRSGATEAFF. DNA of the CDR3: TGTGCCAGCAGGGACCGGAGCGGAGCCACTGAAGCTTTCTTT. Filled out from reference TRBV2 and TRBJ1-1, the complete variable domain reads EPEVTQTPSHQVTQMGQEVILRCVPISNHLYFYWYRQILGQKVEFLVSFYNNEISEKSEIFDDQFSVERPDGSNFTLKIRSTKLEDSAMYFCASRDRSGATEAFFGQGTRLTVV.

The rearrangement uses TRBV7-9 and TRBJ1-1; D unclear. V was shortened by 3 bases and J by 4 bases, with 9 bases between the two germline ends. Germline CDR1 reads SEHNR; CDR2 reads FQNEAQ (reference sequence). This CDR3 is built from 13 residues. CDR3 sequence reads: CASSFKGSTEAFF. The CDR3 DNA is TGTGCCAGCAGCTTTAAAGGGTCCACTGAAGCTTTCTTT.

This chain links TRBV24-1 with TRBJ2-3, with D unresolved. This CDR3 has 12 amino acids. The germline CDR1 and CDR2 sequences are KGHDR and SFDVKD. Deletions cut 4 bases from V and 11 bases from J, with 12 bases between. The CDR3 nucleotides are TGTGCCACCAGTGAAGGCCACTCGAGGCAGTATTTT. Residues: CATSEGHSRQYF.

V is TRBV6-1 and J is TRBJ2-7; TRBD2 agrees at 8 bases. The CDR3 spans 17 residues. The trim removed 2 bases at V and 1 base at J, leaving 10 bases unmatched. Germline values: CDR1 MNHNS, CDR2 SASEGT. DNA for the CDR3: TGTGCCAGCAGTGAACCCGCCGCTTCGGGGGGGTCCTACGAGCAGTACTTC. It translates to CASSEPAASGGSYEQYF.

This clonotype was detected only a few times. The junction differs from germline at one of its ends, possibly a read error. The genes are TRBV10-3 and TRBJ1-1; D unclear. Per the germline V gene, CDR1 is ENHRY and CDR2 is SYGVKD. CDR3 length: 13 amino acids. This CDR3 reads CAIRPDGNTEAFF. Written as DNA, the CDR3 is TGTGCCATCAGGCCAGACGGAAACACTGAGGCTTTCTTT.